The sequence of this T cell receptor beta chain was determined in a study of shared clonotypes between healthy human individuals. Study summary: Plates per donor: three CD4 naive, three CD4 memory, two CD8 naive, one CD8 memory.

The germline V gene encodes CDR1 SGDLS and CDR2 YYNGEE. The CDR3 has 13 residues. Trimming shortened V by 3 bases and J by 9 bases, and 13 bases separated the two germline ends. About this clone: Its antigen is undetermined.

Overall study findings and caveats: Some clonotypes were shared by all four sorted-subset donors, while others were not shared. The non-shared ones had lower generation probabilities than the shared ones.

Sequenced by immunoSEQ multiplex PCR; TCRdb stores in-frame clones only, minus some. The data contain more than 2 million clones, roughly 96% of them singletons. This rearrangement joins TRBV9 to TRBJ2-4; no clear D gene. The TCR sequence derives from a man aged 18 to 29 in good health. Sequencing was done on a sample of naive CD4+ T cells sorted from blood. Subset specified: CD45RA+ positively selected. The CDR3 nucleotides are TGTGCCAGCAGCGCCTCAGAAGGGTTCATTCAGTACTTC. Its protein is CASSASEGFIQYF.